Sequencing of this T cell receptor beta chain was carried out in a study of blood T cell repertoires in COVID-19. Looking at the study overall: Italy, Spain and the United States were the sources of the convalescent and acute COVID-19 samples. PBMCs, B-cell-depleted T cells, or T cells provided the cDNA or gDNA that made up the material.

Clones were read by immunoSEQ multiplex PCR, and TCRdb kept only the in-frame ones, dropping some. The data contain under 450,000 clones, around 87% of them singletons. Participants came from some 23 US areas, aged about 18 to 89 years. Cohort 3 recovered donors had two negative PCRs, clearance, or symptom resolution. V was pared by 7 bases and J by 6 bases, with 10 bases of the junction left unmatched. The CDR3 is 13 residues long. CDR1 and CDR2 (germline): DFQATT, SNEGSKA (reference sequence). The V gene is TRBV20-1, the J gene TRBJ1-2, with TRBD1 matching over 8 bases. This TCR was sampled from a man aged 30 to 45 who had recovered from COVID-19. Material: PBMCs or T cells enriched from blood (not recorded which). CDR3 in DNA: TGCAGTGGTAGTGACCAGGGACAGGATGGCTACACCTTC. It yields the protein CSGSDQGQDGYTF.